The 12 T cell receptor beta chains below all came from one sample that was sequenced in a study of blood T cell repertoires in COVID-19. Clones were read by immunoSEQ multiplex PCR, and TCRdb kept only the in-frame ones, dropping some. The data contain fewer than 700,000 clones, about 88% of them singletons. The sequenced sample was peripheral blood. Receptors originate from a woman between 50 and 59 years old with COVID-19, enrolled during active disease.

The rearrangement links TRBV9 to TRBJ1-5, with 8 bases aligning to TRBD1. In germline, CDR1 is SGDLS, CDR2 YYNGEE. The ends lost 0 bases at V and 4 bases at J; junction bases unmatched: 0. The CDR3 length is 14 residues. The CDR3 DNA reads TGTGCCAGCAGCGTAGGGACAGGGAATCAGCCCCAGCATTTT. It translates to CASSVGTGNQPQHF.

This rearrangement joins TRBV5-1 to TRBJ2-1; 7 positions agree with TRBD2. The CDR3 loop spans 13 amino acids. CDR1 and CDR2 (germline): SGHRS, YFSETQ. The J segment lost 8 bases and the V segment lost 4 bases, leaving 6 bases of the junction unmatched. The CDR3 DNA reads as TGCGCCAGCAGCGCGGGGAGGGGCGATGAGCAGTTCTTC. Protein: CASSAGRGDEQFF.

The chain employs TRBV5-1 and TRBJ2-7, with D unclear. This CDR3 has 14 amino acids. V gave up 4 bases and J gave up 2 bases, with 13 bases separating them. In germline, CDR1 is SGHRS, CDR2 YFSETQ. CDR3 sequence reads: CASSPKEVTYEQYF. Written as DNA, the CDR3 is TGCGCCAGCAGCCCGAAAGAGGTGACCTACGAGCAGTACTTC.

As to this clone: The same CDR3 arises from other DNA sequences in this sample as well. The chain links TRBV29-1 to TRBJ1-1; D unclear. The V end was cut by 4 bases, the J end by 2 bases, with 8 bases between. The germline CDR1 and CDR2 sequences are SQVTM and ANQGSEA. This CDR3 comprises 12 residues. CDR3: CSVGAGNTEAFF. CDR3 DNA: TGCAGCGTTGGGGCGGGTAACACTGAAGCTTTCTTT.

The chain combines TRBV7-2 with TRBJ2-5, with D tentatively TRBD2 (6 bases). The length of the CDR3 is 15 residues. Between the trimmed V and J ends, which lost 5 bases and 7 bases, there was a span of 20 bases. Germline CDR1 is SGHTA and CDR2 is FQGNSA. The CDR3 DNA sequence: TGTGCCAGCAGCCTAAAGGCGGGGCCCATGGGGACCCAGTACTTC. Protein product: CASSLKAGPMGTQYF.

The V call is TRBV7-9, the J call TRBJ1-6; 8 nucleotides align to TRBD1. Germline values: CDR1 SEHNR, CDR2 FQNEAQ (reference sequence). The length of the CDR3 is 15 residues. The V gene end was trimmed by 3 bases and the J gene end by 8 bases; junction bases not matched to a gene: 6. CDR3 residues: CASSFRTGSDSPLHF. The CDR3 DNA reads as TGTGCCAGCAGCTTCCGGACAGGGAGTGATTCACCCCTCCACTTT.

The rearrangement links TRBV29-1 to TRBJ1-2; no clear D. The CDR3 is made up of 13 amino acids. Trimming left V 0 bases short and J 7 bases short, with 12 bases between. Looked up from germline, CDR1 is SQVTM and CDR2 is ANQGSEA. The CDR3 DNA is TGCAGCGTTGAAGATCCCCTTAAGAGTGGCTACACCTTC. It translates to CSVEDPLKSGYTF.

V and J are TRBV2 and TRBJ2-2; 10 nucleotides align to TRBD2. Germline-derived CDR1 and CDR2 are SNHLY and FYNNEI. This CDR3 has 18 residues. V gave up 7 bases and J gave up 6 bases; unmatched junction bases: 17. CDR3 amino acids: CASTLRDSGGRYAGELFF. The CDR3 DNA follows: TGTGCCAGCACCCTACGGGATAGCGGGGGGAGGTATGCCGGGGAGCTGTTTTTT.

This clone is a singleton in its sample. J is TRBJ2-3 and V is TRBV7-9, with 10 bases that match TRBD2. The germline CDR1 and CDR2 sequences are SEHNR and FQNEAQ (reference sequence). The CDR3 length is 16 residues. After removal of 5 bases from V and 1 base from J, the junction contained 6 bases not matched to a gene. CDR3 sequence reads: CASSAIAGGRTDTQYF. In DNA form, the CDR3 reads TGTGCCAGCAGCGCCATAGCGGGGGGCCGCACAGATACGCAGTATTTT. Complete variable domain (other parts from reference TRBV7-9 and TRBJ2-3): DTGVSQNPRHKITKRGQNVTFRCDPISEHNRLYWYRQTLGQGPEFLTYFQNEAQLEKSRLLSDRFSAERPKGSFSTLEIQRTEQGDSAMYLCASSAIAGGRTDTQYFGPGTRLTVL.

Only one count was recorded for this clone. The DNA for the CDR3 is TGTGCCAGCAGAACAGGGGGAAACACCATATATTTT. The encoded protein is CASRTGGNTIYF. The J gene is TRBJ1-3, the V gene TRBV12-3 or TRBV12-4; TRBD1 is a possible D gene (6 bases). Trimming shortened V by 6 bases and J by 4 bases, and 7 bases separated the two germline ends. The CDR3 is 12 residues long.

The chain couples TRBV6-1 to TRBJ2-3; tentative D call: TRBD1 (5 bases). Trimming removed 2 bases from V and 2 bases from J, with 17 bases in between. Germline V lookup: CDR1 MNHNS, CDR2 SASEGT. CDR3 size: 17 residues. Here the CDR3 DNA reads TGTGCCAGCAGTGAAAGGGCAGGGATGCTGCTCACAGATACGCAGTATTTT. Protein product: CASSERAGMLLTDTQYF.

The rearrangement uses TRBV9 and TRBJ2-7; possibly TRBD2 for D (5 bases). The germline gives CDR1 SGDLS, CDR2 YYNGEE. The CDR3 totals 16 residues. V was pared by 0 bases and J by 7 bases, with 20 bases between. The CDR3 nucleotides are TGTGCCAGCAGCGTAGCCGGTGACACCCAAACGGGGGAGCAGTACTTC. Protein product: CASSVAGDTQTGEQYF.